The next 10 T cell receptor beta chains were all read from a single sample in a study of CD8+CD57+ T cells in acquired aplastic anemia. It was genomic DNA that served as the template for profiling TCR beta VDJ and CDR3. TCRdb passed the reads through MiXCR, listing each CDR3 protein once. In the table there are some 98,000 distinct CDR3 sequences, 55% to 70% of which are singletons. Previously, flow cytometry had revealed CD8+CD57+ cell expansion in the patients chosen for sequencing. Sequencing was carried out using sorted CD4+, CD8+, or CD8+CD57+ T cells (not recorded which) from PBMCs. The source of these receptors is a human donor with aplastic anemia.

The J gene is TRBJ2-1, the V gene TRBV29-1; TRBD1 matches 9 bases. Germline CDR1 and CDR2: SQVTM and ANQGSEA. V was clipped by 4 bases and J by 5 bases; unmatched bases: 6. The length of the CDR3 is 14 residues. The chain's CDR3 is CSVAGQGSNNEQFF. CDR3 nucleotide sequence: TGCAGCGTTGCAGGACAGGGGAGCAACAATGAGCAGTTCTTC.

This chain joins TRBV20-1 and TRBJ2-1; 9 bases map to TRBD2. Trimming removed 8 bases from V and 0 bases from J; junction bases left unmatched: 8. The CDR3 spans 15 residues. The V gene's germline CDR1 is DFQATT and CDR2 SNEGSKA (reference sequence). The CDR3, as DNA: TGCAGTACGACTAGCGGAATTAGCTCCTACAATGAGCAGTTCTTC. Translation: CSTTSGISSYNEQFF.

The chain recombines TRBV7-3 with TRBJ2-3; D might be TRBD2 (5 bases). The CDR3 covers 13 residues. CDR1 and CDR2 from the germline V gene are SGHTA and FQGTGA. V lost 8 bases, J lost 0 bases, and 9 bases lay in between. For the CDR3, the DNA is TGTGCCAGCGGCGGGCCCAGCACAGATACGCAGTATTTT. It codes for CASGGPSTDTQYF.

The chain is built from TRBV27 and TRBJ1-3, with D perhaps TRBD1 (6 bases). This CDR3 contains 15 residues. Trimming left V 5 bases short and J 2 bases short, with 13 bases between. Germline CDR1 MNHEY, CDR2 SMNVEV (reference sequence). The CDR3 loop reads CASSPLGTTGNTIYF. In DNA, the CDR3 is TGTGCCAGCAGTCCACTCGGGACAACTGGAAACACCATATATTTT.

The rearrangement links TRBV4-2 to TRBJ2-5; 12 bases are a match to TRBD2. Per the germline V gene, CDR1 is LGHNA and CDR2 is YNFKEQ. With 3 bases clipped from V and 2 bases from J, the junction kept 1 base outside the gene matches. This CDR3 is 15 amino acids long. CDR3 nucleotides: TGTGCCAGCAGCCACGGACTAGCGGGACAAGAGACCCAGTACTTC. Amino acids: CASSHGLAGQETQYF.

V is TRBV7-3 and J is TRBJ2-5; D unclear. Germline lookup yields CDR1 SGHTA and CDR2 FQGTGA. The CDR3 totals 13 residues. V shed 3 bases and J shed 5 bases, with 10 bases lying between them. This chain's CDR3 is CASSLNSAETQYF. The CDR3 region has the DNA TGTGCCAGCAGCTTGAATAGTGCTGAGACCCAGTACTTC.

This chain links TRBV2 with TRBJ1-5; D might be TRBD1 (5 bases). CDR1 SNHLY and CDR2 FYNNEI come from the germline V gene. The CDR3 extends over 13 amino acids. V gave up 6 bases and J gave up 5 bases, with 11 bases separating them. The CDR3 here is CASRWGVDQPQHF. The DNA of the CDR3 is TGTGCCAGCAGGTGGGGGGTCGATCAGCCCCAGCATTTT.

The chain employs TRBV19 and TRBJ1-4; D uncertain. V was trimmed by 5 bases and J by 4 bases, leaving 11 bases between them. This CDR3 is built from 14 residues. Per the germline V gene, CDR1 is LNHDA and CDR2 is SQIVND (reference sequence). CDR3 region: CASSPTDVNEKLFF. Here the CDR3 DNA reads TGTGCCAGTAGTCCCACAGACGTTAATGAAAAACTGTTTTTT.

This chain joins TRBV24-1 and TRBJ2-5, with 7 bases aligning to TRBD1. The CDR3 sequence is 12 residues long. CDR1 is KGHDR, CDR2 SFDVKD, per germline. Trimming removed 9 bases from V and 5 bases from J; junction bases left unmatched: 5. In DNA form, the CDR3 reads TGTGCCACCCAAGGGGGCATGGAGACCCAGTACTTC. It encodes CATQGGMETQYF.

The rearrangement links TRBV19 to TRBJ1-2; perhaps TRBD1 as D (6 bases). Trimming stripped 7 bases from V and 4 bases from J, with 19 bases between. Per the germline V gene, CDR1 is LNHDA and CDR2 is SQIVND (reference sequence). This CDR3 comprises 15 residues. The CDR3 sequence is CASNVGAAYFYGYTF. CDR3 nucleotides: TGTGCCAGTAATGTGGGGGCCGCGTACTTCTATGGCTACACCTTC.